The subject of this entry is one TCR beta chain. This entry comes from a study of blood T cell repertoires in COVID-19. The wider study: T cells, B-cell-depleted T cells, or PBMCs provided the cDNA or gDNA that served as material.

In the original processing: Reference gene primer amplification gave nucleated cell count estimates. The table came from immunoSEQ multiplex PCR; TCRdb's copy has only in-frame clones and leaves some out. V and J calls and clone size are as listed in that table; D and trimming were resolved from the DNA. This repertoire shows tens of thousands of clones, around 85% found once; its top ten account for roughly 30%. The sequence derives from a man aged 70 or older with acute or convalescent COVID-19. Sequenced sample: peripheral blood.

CDR3 loop: CASSLAGTGFVTEQFF. CDR3 nucleotide sequence: TGTGCCAGCAGTTTGGCTGGGACAGGGTTTGTAACTGAGCAGTTCTTC. This chain uses TRBV28 with TRBJ2-1; 9 bases fit TRBD1. J was trimmed by 9 bases and V by 3 bases; bases with no gene match: 12. Germline values: CDR1 MDHEN, CDR2 SYDVKM. CDR3 length: 16 amino acids.